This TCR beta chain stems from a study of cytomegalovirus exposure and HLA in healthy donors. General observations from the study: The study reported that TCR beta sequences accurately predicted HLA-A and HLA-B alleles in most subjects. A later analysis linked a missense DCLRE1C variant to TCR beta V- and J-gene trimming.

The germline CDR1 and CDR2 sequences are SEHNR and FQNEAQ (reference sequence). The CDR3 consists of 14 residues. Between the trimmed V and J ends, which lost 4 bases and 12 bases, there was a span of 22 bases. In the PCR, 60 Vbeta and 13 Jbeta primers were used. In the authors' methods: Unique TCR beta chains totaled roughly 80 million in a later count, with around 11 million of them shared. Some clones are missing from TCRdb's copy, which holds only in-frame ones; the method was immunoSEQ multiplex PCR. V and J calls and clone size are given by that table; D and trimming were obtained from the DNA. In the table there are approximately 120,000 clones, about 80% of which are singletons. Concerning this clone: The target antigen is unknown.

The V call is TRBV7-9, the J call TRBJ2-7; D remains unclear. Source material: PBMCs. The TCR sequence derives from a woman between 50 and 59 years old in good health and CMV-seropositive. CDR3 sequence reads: CASSSVRQVFVRYF. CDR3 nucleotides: TGTGCCAGCAGCTCAGTCAGGCAGGTCTTCGTGCGGTACTTC.